Listed below are T cell receptor beta chains from one sample, sequenced in a study of spatial heterogeneity in lung cancer. In TCRdb, the 5' RACE reads were re-called with MiXCR into one record per CDR3 protein. The repertoire holds under 13,000 distinct CDR3 sequences, about 6% seen once, with roughly 28% in the top ten. Source: PBMCs, taken at surgery. These TCRs come from a male donor with early-stage non-small cell lung cancer. CDR3s include the opening cysteine and the closing phenylalanine or tryptophan. A D gene is named only where the DNA matches it firmly. Some rows mark clone size as missing; the rest say once, few, many or name a class of expanded clone.

NA,many,TRBV10-3,TRBJ1-1,14,CAISVDQGNTEAFF,TGTGCCATCAGTGTTGATCAGGGGAACACTGAAGCTTTCTTT
NA,many,TRBV2,TRBJ1-6,14,CASRTDSYNSPLHF,TGTGCCAGCAGGACGGACAGCTATAATTCACCCCTCCACTTT
NA,medium-sized,TRBV6-5,TRBJ1-1,15,CASSYSVAVNTEAFF,TGTGCCAGCAGTTACTCGGTAGCGGTCAACACTGAAGCTTTCTTT
TRBD2,many,TRBV5-1,TRBJ2-3,14,CASRDSGGTQAQYF,TGCGCCAGCAGGGATAGCGGGGGGACCCAGGCGCAGTATTTT
NA,many,TRBV7-7,TRBJ2-1,12,CASSNQGNEQFF,TGTGCTAGCAGCAACCAGGGAAATGAGCAGTTCTTC
NA,medium-sized,TRBV28,TRBJ1-1,15,CASSPLYRPRSEAFF,TGTGCCAGCAGCCCACTATATCGGCCCCGGTCTGAAGCTTTCTTT
NA,medium-sized,TRBV6-2/TRBV6-3,TRBJ2-6,16,CASGRTGYSGANVLTF,TGTGCCAGCGGGAGAACCGGGTACTCTGGGGCCAACGTCCTGACTTTC
NA,many,TRBV7-8,TRBJ2-5,17,CASSKGRGGLYQETQYF,TGTGCCAGCAGCAAGGGTAGGGGGGGACTCTACCAAGAGACCCAGTACTTC
NA,many,TRBV10-3,TRBJ1-6,15,CAIRGEQADGSPLHF,TGTGCCATCAGGGGAGAACAGGCTGATGGCTCACCCCTCCACTTT
TRBD2,medium-sized,TRBV9,TRBJ2-7,15,CASSVEGGSVYEQYF,TGTGCCAGCAGCGTAGAGGGCGGGAGTGTTTACGAGCAGTACTTC
NA,many,TRBV7-2,TRBJ1-6,15,CASSLGPGGNSPLHF,TGTGCCAGCAGCTTAGGACCAGGAGGAAATTCACCCCTCCACTTT
NA,many,TRBV6-5,TRBJ2-1,18,CASSYSRSGRVAYNEQFF,TGTGCCAGCAGTTACTCGAGATCCGGCAGGGTCGCCTACAATGAGCAGTTCTTC
TRBD2,NA,TRBV30,TRBJ2-4,20,CAWSVLGLAGDYFAKNIQYF,TGTGCCTGGAGTGTACTGGGACTAGCGGGAGACTACTTCGCCAAAAACATTCAGTACTTC
TRBD1,many,TRBV6-1,TRBJ2-3,17,CASSAPGQGAGTDTQYF,TGTGCCAGCAGTGCGCCGGGACAGGGGGCTGGCACAGATACGCAGTATTTT
NA,medium-sized,TRBV7-9,TRBJ2-4,15,CASSLVEGTKNIQYF,TGTGCCAGCAGCTTGGTCGAGGGTACCAAAAACATTCAGTACTTC
TRBD2,few,TRBV18,TRBJ2-5,18,CASSPRGAGLAGEETQYF,TGTGCCAGCTCACCACGAGGGGCTGGTCTAGCGGGAGAAGAGACCCAGTACTTC
NA,NA,TRBV27,TRBJ2-1,15,CASSPRAPGYNEQFF,TGTGCCAGCAGCCCTAGAGCGCCGGGCTACAATGAGCAGTTCTTC
NA,many,TRBV6-5,TRBJ2-1,16,CASSYSMMAPGNEQFF,TGTGCCAGCAGTTACTCGATGATGGCCCCCGGCAATGAGCAGTTCTTC
NA,many,TRBV4-1,TRBJ2-7,14,CASSQHIRSDEQYF,TGCGCCAGCAGCCAGCATATTCGAAGCGACGAGCAGTACTTC
NA,few,TRBV20-1,TRBJ2-5,12,CSVHREAETQYF,TGCAGTGTCCACAGGGAGGCGGAGACCCAGTACTTC
TRBD1,few,TRBV5-1,TRBJ2-7,13,CASSRQGVNEQYF,TGCGCCAGCAGCCGACAGGGGGTCAACGAGCAGTACTTC
NA,many,TRBV7-9,TRBJ2-1,12,CASSPRGRGEFF,TGTGCCAGCAGTCCCAGGGGAAGGGGCGAGTTCTTC
NA,NA,TRBV7-2,TRBJ1-3,15,CASSLTEGTGNTIYF,TGTGCCAGCAGCTTAACGGAGGGGACGGGAAACACCATATATTTT
NA,many,TRBV2,TRBJ2-7,14,CASSVQQEVYEQYF,TGTGCCAGCAGTGTCCAACAGGAAGTCTACGAGCAGTACTTC
NA,many,TRBV11-2,TRBJ2-3,13,CASSSRTVDTQYF,TGTGCCAGCAGCTCAAGGACAGTAGATACGCAGTATTTT
NA,few,TRBV12-3/TRBV12-4,TRBJ2-7,15,CASSLASAEVGEQYF,TGTGCCAGCAGTTTAGCCTCCGCGGAGGTAGGCGAGCAGTACTTC
NA,many,TRBV6-6,TRBJ2-5,14,CASSPGGRSETQYF,TGTGCCAGCAGCCCAGGAGGGAGGAGTGAGACCCAGTACTTC
TRBD1,many,TRBV5-6,TRBJ1-1,18,CASSLPGTGGFMNTEAFF,TGTGCCAGCAGCTTACCCGGGACAGGGGGGTTCATGAACACTGAAGCTTTCTTT
TRBD1,many,TRBV2,TRBJ2-5,18,CASSEVPRQGGFQETQYF,TGTGCCAGCAGTGAAGTTCCTAGACAGGGGGGGTTCCAAGAGACCCAGTACTTC
NA,medium-sized,TRBV7-2,TRBJ2-1,12,CASSMGPHEQFF,TGTGCCAGCAGCATGGGACCCCATGAGCAGTTCTTC
TRBD1,many,TRBV7-6,TRBJ1-3,14,CASSPTGSGNTIYF,TGTGCCAGCAGCCCGACAGGGTCTGGAAACACCATATATTTT
TRBD1,many,TRBV7-9,TRBJ2-7,12,CASSQTGDEQYF,TGTGCCAGCAGCCAGACAGGGGACGAGCAGTACTTC
TRBD1,many,TRBV20-1,TRBJ2-3,13,CSARWTGLDTQYF,TGCAGTGCTCGATGGACAGGGTTGGATACGCAGTATTTT
TRBD2,NA,TRBV5-4,TRBJ2-3,16,CASSLGTSGRDDTQYF,TGTGCCAGCAGCTTGGGGACTAGCGGGAGGGATGATACGCAGTATTTT
NA,NA,TRBV6-1,TRBJ2-7,16,CASSEVRGRGEREQYF,TGTGCCAGCAGTGAAGTTCGGGGCAGGGGTGAACGCGAGCAGTACTTC
NA,many,TRBV4-1,TRBJ1-4,15,CASSQGTRANEKLFF,TGCGCCAGCAGCCAAGGCACTAGGGCTAATGAAAAACTGTTTTTT
NA,medium-sized,TRBV7-2,TRBJ1-5,13,CASSFEHNQPQHF,TGTGCCAGCAGCTTTGAGCACAATCAGCCCCAGCATTTT
NA,many,TRBV2,TRBJ2-7,14,CASSGKGFTYEQYF,TGTGCCTCTTCGGGGAAGGGATTTACCTACGAGCAGTACTTC
NA,NA,TRBV11-2,TRBJ1-3,15,CASSLTGWAGNTIYF,TGTGCCAGCAGCCTCACAGGGTGGGCTGGAAACACCATATATTTT
TRBD1,few,TRBV4-3,TRBJ2-6,17,CASSQEPGGSGANVLTF,TGCGCCAGCAGCCAAGAACCAGGGGGCTCTGGGGCCAACGTCCTGACTTTC
TRBD1,many,TRBV2,TRBJ2-3,17,CASSRQGAVGSTDTQYF,TGTGCCAGCAGCCGACAGGGGGCCGTCGGTAGCACAGATACGCAGTATTTT
NA,many,TRBV15,TRBJ2-1,15,CATSRTVSSYNEQFF,TGTGCCACCAGCAGGACTGTAAGCTCCTACAATGAGCAGTTCTTC
NA,many,TRBV6-2/TRBV6-3,TRBJ2-5,14,CASSYVRRGETQYF,TGTGCCAGCAGTTACGTCCGAAGGGGGGAGACCCAGTACTTC
TRBD1,medium-sized,TRBV2,TRBJ1-1,12,CAVQNRGTEAFF,TGTGCCGTCCAGAACAGGGGCACTGAAGCTTTCTTT
NA,many,TRBV20-1,TRBJ2-4,15,CSAREVLLAKNIQYF,TGCAGTGCTAGAGAAGTGCTTCTAGCCAAAAACATTCAGTACTTC
TRBD2,NA,TRBV20-1,TRBJ2-1,14,CSPTGAGGPNEQFF,TGCAGTCCCACTGGGGCGGGAGGGCCAAATGAGCAGTTCTTC
TRBD1,few,TRBV7-2,TRBJ2-5,13,CASSTDRGETQYF,TGTGCCAGCAGCACAGACAGGGGAGAGACCCAGTACTTC
NA,medium-sized,TRBV6-2/TRBV6-3,TRBJ2-7,13,CASTLRSGYEQYF,TGTGCCAGCACCTTGCGGAGCGGGTACGAGCAGTACTTC
NA,many,TRBV5-1,TRBJ1-1,15,CASSGRTAGNTEAFF,TGCGCCAGCAGCGGGAGGACCGCGGGGAACACTGAAGCTTTCTTT
TRBD1,medium-sized,TRBV29-1,TRBJ1-5,13,CSVVQGAGQPQHF,TGCAGCGTTGTACAGGGGGCAGGGCAGCCCCAGCATTTT
TRBD1,NA,TRBV5-1,TRBJ1-1,14,CASSKTGVDTEAFF,TGCGCCAGCAGCAAAACAGGGGTGGACACTGAAGCTTTCTTT
NA,few,TRBV5-5,TRBJ2-7,14,CASSRVVGSYEQYF,TGTGCCAGCAGTCGGGTGGTGGGATCCTACGAGCAGTACTTC